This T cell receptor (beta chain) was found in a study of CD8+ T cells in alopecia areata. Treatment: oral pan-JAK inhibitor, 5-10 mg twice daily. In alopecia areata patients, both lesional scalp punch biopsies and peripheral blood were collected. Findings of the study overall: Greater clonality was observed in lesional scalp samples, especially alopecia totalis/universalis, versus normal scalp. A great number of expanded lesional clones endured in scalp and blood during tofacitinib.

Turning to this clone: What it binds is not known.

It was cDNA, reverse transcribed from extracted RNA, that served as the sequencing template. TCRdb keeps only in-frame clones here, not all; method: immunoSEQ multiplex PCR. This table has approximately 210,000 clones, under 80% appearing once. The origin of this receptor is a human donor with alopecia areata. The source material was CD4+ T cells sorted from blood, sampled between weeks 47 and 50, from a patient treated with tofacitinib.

The CDR3 coding sequence is TGCGCCAGCAGCTCACAGCTTCGGCAGTTCTTC. It translates to CASSSQLRQFF. The chain is built from TRBV5-1 and TRBJ2-1, with no clear D. The CDR3 has 11 amino acids. The V end lost 3 bases, the J end lost 12 bases, and 10 bases lay between the germline ends. Germline V gene sequence: CDR1 SGHRS, CDR2 YFSETQ.